Listed below are T cell receptor beta chains from one sample, sequenced in a study of shared clonotypes between healthy human individuals. The method was immunoSEQ multiplex PCR; TCRdb's version includes in-frame clones alone and lacks a portion of them. The sample shows about 980,000 clones, over 75% of them seen only once. Source material: memory CD4+ T cells sorted from blood. Source of these receptors: a man aged 18 to 29 in good health. Each CDR3 is given with its conserved first and last residue. A D gene is named only where the DNA matches it firmly. Clone size is stated in some rows and not others, as once, few, many or a class when expanded.

clone size | J gene | V gene | CDR3 length | D gene | CDR3 protein | CDR3 DNA
. | TRBJ1-2 | TRBV18 | 14 | . | CASSPPTELYGYTF | TGTGCCAGCTCACCACCTACCGAACTATATGGCTACACCTTC
few | TRBJ2-1 | TRBV19 | 15 | . | CASSIGAHAYNEQFF | TGTGCCAGTAGTATCGGGGCCCATGCCTACAATGAGCAGTTCTTC
. | TRBJ2-7 | TRBV5-6 | 16 | . | CASSRGSLWGGYEQYF | TGTGCCAGCAGCCGAGGGTCGTTGTGGGGAGGCTACGAGCAGTACTTC
. | TRBJ1-5 | TRBV5-1 | 15 | TRBD1 | CASREGTVSYQPQHF | TGCGCCAGCAGGGAAGGGACAGTTTCCTATCAGCCCCAGCATTTT
. | TRBJ1-2 | TRBV7-9 | 12 | . | CASSKDGLTYTF | TGTGCCAGCAGCAAAGATGGGTTAACCTACACCTTC
. | TRBJ2-5 | TRBV5-4 | 14 | TRBD1 | CASSLQGARETQYF | TGTGCCAGCAGCTTACAGGGGGCAAGGGAGACCCAGTACTTC
few | TRBJ1-5 | TRBV7-4 | 17 | . | CASSRETGRSPNQPQHF | TGTGCCAGCAGCAGAGAGACAGGACGAAGCCCCAATCAGCCCCAGCATTTT
few | TRBJ1-1 | TRBV6-1 | 15 | TRBD1 | CASRGDRGGGTEAFF | TGTGCCAGCAGGGGTGACAGGGGAGGAGGCACTGAAGCTTTCTTT
. | TRBJ1-2 | TRBV19 | 16 | . | CASSIGGRQGRDGYTF | TGTGCCAGTAGTATAGGAGGCCGGCAGGGCCGAGATGGCTACACCTTC
. | TRBJ1-2 | TRBV4-1 | 15 | . | CASSRKDRPTGGYTF | TGCGCCAGCAGCCGAAAGGACAGACCCACTGGTGGCTACACCTTC
few | TRBJ2-1 | TRBV28 | 10 | . | CASSRTEQFF | TGTGCCAGCAGTCGCACCGAGCAGTTCTTC
few | TRBJ2-5 | TRBV6-1 | 14 | TRBD2 | CASRLEAGGETQYF | TGTGCCAGCCGCCTCGAAGCGGGAGGCGAGACCCAGTACTTC
. | TRBJ2-2 | TRBV30 | 14 | . | CALREGANTGELFF | TGTGCCCTTAGGGAAGGGGCGAACACCGGGGAGCTGTTTTTT
. | TRBJ2-6 | TRBV4-3 | 13 | . | CASSPSGANVLTF | TGCGCCAGCAGCCCATCTGGGGCCAACGTCCTGACTTTC
. | TRBJ1-1 | TRBV30 | 14 | TRBD1 | CAWAWGQLATEAFF | TGTGCCTGGGCCTGGGGACAGTTGGCCACTGAAGCTTTCTTT
. | TRBJ2-7 | TRBV5-1 | 16 | . | CASSLDPSGSSYEQYF | TGCGCCAGCAGCTTGGATCCCAGCGGCAGCTCCTACGAGCAGTACTTC
few | TRBJ1-6 | TRBV19 | 14 | . | CASVAGRGNSPLHF | TGTGCCAGTGTAGCCGGCAGGGGAAATTCACCCCTCCACTTT